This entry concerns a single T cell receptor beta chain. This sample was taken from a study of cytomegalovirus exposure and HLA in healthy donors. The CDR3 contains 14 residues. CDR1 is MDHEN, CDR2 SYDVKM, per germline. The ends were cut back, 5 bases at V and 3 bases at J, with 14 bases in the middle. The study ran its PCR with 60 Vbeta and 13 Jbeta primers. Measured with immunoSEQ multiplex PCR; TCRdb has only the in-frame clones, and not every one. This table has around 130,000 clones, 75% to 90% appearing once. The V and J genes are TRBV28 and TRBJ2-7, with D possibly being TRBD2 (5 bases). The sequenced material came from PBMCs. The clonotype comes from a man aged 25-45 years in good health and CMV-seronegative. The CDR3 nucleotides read TGTGCCAGCAGTATAGAAATCCGGGGCTACGAGCAGTACTTC. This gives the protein CASSIEIRGYEQYF. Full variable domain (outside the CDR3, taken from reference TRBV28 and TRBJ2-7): DVKVTQSSRYLVKRTGEKVFLECVQDMDHENMFWYRQDPGLGLRLIYFSYDVKMKEKGDIPEGYSVSREKKERFSLILESASTNQTSMYLCASSIEIRGYEQYFGPGTRLTVT.